This T cell receptor beta chain was documented in a study of PD-L1 blockade in urothelial cancer. Germline assignment: CDR1 PRHDT and CDR2 FYEKMQ (reference sequence). This CDR3 has 19 residues. V was clipped by 2 bases and J by 0 bases; unmatched bases: 9. Method: immunoSEQ multiplex PCR; TCRdb's copy keeps in-frame clones and lacks some. The profile shows about 91,000 clones, over 80% of them singletons. Time point in this sample: peripheral blood 6 weeks after treatment start. The sample in question was PBMCs, obtained around atezolizumab (anti-PD-L1) treatment. The clonotype was recovered from a man in his 70s with urothelial cancer. The rearrangement joins TRBV13 to TRBJ2-2; TRBD1 matches 10 bases. The CDR3 region has the DNA TGTGCCAGCAGCTTAAGGACGGAGGGGACAGGGGCGAACACCGGGGAGCTGTTTTTT. As protein: CASSLRTEGTGANTGELFF.